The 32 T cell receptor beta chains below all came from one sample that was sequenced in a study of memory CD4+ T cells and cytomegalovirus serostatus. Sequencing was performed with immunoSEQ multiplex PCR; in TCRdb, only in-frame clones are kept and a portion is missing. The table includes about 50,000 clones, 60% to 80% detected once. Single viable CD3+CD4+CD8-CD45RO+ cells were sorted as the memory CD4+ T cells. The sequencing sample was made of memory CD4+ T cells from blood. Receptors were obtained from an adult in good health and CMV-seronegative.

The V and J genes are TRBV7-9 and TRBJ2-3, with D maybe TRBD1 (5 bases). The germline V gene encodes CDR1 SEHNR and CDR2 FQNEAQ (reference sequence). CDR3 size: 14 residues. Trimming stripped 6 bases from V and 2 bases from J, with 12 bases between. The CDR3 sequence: CASSFQGTTDTQYF. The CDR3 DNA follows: TGTGCCAGCAGTTTCCAGGGTACCACAGATACGCAGTATTTT.

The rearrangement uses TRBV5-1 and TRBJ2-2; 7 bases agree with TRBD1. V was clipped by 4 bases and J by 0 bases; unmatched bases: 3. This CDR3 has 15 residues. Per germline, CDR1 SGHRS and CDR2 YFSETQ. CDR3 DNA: TGCGCCAGCAGCCGGGACAGAGCGAACACCGGGGAGCTGTTTTTT. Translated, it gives CASSRDRANTGELFF.

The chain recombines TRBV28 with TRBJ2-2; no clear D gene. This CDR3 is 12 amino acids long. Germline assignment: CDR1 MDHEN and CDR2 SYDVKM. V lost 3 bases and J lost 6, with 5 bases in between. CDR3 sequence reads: CASSLVPGELFF. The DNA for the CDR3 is TGTGCCAGCAGTTTGGTGCCCGGGGAGCTGTTTTTT.

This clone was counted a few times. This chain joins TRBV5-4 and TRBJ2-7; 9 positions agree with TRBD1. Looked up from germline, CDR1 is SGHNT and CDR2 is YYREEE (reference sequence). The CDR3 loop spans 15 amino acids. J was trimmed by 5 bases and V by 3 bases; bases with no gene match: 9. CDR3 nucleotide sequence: TGTGCCAGCAGCTCAACCGGGACAGGGACCCACGAGCAGTACTTC. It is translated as CASSSTGTGTHEQYF.

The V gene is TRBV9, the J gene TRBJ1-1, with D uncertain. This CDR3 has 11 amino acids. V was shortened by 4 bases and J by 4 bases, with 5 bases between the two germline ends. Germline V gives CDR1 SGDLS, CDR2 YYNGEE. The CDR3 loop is CASSPLTEAFF. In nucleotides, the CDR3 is TGTGCCAGCAGCCCGCTCACTGAAGCTTTCTTT.

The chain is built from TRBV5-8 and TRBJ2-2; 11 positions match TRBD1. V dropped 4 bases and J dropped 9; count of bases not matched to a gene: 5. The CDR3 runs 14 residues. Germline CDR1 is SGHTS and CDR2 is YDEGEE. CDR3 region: CASSVRTGGRELFF. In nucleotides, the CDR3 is TGTGCCAGCAGCGTACGGACAGGGGGCCGGGAGCTGTTTTTT.

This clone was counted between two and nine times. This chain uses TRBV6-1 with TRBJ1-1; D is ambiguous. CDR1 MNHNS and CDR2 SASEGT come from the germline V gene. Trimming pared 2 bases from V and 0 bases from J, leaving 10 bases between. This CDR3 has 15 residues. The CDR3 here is CASSEKYRMNTEAFF. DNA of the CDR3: TGTGCCAGCAGTGAAAAGTACCGGATGAACACTGAAGCTTTCTTT.

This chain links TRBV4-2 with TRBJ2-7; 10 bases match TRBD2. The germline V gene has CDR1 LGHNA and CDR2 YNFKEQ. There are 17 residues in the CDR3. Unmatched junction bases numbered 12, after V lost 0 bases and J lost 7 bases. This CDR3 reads CASSQEGMPGLAPEQYF. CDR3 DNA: TGTGCCAGCAGCCAAGAAGGTATGCCGGGACTAGCGCCAGAGCAGTACTTC.

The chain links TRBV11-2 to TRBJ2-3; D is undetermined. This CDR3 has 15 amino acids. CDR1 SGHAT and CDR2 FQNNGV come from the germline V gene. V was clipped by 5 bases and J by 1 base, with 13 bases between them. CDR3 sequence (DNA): TGTGCCAGCAGCCCCCCGGGTCAGCGCACAGATACGCAGTATTTT. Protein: CASSPPGQRTDTQYF.

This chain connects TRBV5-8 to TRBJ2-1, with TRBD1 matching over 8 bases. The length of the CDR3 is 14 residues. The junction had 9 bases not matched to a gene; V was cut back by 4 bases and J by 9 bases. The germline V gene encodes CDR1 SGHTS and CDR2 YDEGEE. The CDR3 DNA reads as TGTGCCAGCAGCACCGACAGGGGTCGGGGTGAGCAGTTCTTC. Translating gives CASSTDRGRGEQFF.

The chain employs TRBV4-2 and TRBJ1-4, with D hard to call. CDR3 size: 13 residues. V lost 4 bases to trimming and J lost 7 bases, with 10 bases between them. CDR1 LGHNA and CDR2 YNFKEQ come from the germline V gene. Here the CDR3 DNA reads TGTGCCAGCAGCCCCATTCTCGGTGAAAAACTGTTTTTT. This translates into CASSPILGEKLFF.

The CDR3 sequence: CASRKSTLFYEQYF. Here the CDR3 DNA reads TGTGCCAGCAGAAAGTCCACCCTTTTCTACGAGCAGTACTTC. The chain joins TRBV2 to TRBJ2-7; D gene ambiguous. This CDR3 has 14 residues. Germline-derived CDR1 and CDR2 are SNHLY and FYNNEI. V shed 6 bases and J shed 3 bases, with 15 bases lying between them.

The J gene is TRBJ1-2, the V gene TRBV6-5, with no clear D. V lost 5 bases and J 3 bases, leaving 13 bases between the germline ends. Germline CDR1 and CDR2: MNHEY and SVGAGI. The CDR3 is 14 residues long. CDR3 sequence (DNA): TGTGCCAGCAGTGGCCGAGGCACAGACTATGGCTACACCTTC. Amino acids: CASSGRGTDYGYTF.

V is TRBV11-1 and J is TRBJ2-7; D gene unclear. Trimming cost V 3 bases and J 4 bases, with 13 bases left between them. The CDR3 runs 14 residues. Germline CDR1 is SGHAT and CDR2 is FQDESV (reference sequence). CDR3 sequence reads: CASSFGPIGYEQYF. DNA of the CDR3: TGTGCCAGCAGCTTCGGTCCGATCGGGTACGAGCAGTACTTC.

DNA of the CDR3: TGTGCCAGCAGTGAGCGGGGGGGGACCCAGTACTTC. It translates to CASSERGGTQYF. This chain links TRBV6-1 with TRBJ2-5, with 9 positions matching TRBD2. J lost 7 bases, V lost 3 bases, and 0 bases had no gene match. This CDR3 has 12 residues. CDR1 and CDR2 from the germline V gene are MNHNS and SASEGT.

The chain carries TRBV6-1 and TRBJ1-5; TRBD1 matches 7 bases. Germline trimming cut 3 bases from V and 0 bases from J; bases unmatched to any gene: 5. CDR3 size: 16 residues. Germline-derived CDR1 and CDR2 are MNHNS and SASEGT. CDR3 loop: CASSDWTGPSNQPQHF. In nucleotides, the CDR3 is TGTGCCAGCAGTGATTGGACAGGCCCTAGCAATCAGCCCCAGCATTTT.

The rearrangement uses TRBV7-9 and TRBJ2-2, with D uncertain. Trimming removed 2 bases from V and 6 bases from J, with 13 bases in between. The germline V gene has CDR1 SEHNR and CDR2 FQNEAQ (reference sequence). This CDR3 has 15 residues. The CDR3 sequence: CASSLPLPGAGELFF. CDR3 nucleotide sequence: TGTGCCAGCAGCTTACCCCTTCCGGGCGCCGGGGAGCTGTTTTTT.

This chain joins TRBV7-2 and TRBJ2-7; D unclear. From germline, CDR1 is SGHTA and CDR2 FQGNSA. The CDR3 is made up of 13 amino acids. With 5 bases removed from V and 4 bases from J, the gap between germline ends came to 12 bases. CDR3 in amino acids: CASSPRTVYEQYF. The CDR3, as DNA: TGTGCCAGCAGCCCTAGGACGGTTTACGAGCAGTACTTC.

The chain's CDR3 is CASSGETDNQPQHF. For the CDR3, the DNA is TGTGCCAGCAGTGGGGAGACAGATAATCAGCCCCAGCATTTT. This chain uses TRBV6-1 with TRBJ1-5, with a tentative D call TRBD1 (5 bases). Germline CDR1 and CDR2: MNHNS and SASEGT. Trimming pared 4 bases from V and 4 bases from J, leaving 11 bases between. CDR3 length: 14 amino acids.

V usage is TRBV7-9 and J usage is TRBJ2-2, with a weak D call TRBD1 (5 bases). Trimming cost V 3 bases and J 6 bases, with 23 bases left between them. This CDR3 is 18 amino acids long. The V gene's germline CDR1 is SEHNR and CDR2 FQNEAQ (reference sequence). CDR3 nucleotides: TGTGCCAGCAGCTTCCGACAGAATGGGTGGCGATCTTCCGGGGAGCTGTTTTTT. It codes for CASSFRQNGWRSSGELFF.

The CDR3 region is CASSFRDPGEQFF. The CDR3 region has the DNA TGTGCCAGCAGCTTCCGGGACCCCGGTGAGCAGTTCTTC. The V and J genes are TRBV7-3 and TRBJ2-1; tentatively, D is TRBD1 or TRBD2 (5 bases each). Germline-derived CDR1 and CDR2 are SGHTA and FQGTGA. CDR3 length: 13 residues. The germline V and J ends were trimmed by 3 bases and 9 bases, with 12 bases remaining between them.

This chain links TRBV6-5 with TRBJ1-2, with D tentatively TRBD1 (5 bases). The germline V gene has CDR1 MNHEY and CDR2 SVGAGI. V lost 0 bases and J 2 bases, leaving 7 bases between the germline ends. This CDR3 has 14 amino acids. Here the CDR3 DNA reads TGTGCCAGCAGTTACTCGAAGGGGAACTATGGCTACACCTTC. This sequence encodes CASSYSKGNYGYTF.

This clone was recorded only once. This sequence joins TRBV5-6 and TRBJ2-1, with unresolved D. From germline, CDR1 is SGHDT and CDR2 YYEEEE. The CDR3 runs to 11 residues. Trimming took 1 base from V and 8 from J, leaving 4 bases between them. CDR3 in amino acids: CASSLLYEQFF. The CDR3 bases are TGTGCCAGCAGCTTGCTTTATGAGCAGTTCTTC.

The CDR3 region is CASSYPISAGTDEQFF. CDR3 nucleotide sequence: TGTGCCAGCAGTTACCCTATTTCGGCGGGAACCGATGAGCAGTTCTTC. The chain links TRBV6-6 to TRBJ2-1, with a weak D call TRBD2 (6 bases). CDR3 length: 16 amino acids. From germline, CDR1 is MNHNY and CDR2 SVGAGI (reference sequence). V was trimmed by 2 bases and J by 8 bases, leaving 19 bases between them.

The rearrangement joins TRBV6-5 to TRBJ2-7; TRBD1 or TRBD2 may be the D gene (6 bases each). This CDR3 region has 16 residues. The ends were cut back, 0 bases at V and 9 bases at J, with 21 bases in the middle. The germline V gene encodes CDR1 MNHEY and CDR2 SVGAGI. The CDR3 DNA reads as TGTGCCAGCAGTTACTCACGGGGGCGAGGAAACTTTGTGCAGTACTTC. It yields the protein CASSYSRGRGNFVQYF.

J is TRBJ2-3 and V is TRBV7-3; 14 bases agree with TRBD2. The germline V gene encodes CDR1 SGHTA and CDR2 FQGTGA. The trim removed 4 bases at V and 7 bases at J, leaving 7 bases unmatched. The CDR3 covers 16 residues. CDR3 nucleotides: TGTGCCAGCAGCTCCACGGGACTAGCGGGAGCGTATACGCAGTATTTT. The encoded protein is CASSSTGLAGAYTQYF. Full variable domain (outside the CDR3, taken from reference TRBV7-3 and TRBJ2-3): GAGVSQTPSNKVTEKGKYVELRCDPISGHTALYWYRQSLGQGPEFLIYFQGTGAADDSGLPNDRFFAVRPEGSVSTLKIQRTERGDSAVYLCASSSTGLAGAYTQYFGPGTRLTVL.

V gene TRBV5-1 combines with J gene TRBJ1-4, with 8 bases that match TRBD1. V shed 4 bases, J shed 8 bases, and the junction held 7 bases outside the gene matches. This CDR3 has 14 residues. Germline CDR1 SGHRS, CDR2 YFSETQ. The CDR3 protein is CASSLTGGEEKLFF. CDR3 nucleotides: TGCGCCAGCAGCCTTACAGGGGGGGAGGAAAAACTGTTTTTT.

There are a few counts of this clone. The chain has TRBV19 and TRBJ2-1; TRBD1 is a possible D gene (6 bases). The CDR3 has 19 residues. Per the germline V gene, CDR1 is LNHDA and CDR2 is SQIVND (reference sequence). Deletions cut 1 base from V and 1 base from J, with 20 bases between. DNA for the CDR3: TGTGCCAGTAGTATAGTTCCCTGGGGGCGTCAGGAGTCCTACAATGAGCAGTTCTTC. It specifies CASSIVPWGRQESYNEQFF.

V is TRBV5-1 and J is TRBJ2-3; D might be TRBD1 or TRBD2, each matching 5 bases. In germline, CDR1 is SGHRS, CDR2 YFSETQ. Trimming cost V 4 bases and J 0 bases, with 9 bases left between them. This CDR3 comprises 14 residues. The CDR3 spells CASSRDGSTDTQYF. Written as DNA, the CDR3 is TGCGCCAGCAGCCGGGACGGAAGCACAGATACGCAGTATTTT. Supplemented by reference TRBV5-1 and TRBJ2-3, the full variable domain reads KAGVTQTPRYLIKTRGQQVTLSCSPISGHRSVSWYQQTPGQGLQFLFEYFSETQRNKGNFPGRFSGRQFSNSRSEMNVSTLELGDSALYLCASSRDGSTDTQYFGPGTRLTVL.

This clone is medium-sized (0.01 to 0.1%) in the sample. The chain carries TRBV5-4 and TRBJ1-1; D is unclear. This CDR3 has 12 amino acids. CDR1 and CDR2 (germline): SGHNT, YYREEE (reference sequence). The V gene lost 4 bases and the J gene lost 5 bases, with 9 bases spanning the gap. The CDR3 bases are TGTGCCAGCAGCCGCCCTAAGACTGAAGCTTTCTTT. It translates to CASSRPKTEAFF.

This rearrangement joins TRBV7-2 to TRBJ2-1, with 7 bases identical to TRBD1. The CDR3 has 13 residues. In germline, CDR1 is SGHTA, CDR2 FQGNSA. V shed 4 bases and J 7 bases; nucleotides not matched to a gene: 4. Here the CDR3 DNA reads TGTGCCAGCAGCTCGGGACAGCGGAATGAGCAGTTCTTC. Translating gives CASSSGQRNEQFF.

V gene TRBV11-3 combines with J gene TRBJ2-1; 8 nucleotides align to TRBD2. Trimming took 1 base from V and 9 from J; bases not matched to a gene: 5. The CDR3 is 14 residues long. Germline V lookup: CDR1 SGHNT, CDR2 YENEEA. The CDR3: CASSLGSGTGEQFF. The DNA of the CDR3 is TGTGCCAGCAGCTTAGGTAGCGGGACGGGTGAGCAGTTCTTC.